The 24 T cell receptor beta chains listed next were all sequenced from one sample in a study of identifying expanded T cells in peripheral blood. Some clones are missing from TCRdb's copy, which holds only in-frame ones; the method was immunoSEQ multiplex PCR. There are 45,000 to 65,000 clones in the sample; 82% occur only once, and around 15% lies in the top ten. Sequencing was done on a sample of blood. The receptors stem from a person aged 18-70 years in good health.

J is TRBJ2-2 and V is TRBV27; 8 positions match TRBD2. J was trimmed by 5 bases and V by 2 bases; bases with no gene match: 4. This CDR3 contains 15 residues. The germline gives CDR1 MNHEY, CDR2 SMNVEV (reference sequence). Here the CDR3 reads CASSLAGGGTGELFF. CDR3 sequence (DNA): TGTGCCAGCAGTTTAGCGGGAGGAGGAACCGGGGAGCTGTTTTTT.

CDR3 in amino acids: CASSLQGNSNQPQHF. The CDR3, as DNA: TGTGCCAGCAGTCTACAGGGAAATAGCAATCAGCCCCAGCATTTT. This chain connects TRBV2 to TRBJ1-5, with D perhaps matching TRBD1 (6 bases). Per the germline V gene, CDR1 is SNHLY and CDR2 is FYNNEI. V lost 5 bases and J lost 0, with 11 bases in between. This CDR3 has 15 residues.

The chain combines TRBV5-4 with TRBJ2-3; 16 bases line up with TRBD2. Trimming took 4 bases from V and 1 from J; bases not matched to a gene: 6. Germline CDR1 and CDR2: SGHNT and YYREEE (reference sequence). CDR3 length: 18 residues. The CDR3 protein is CASSHGTSGRAGTDTQYF. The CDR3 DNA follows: TGTGCCAGCAGCCACGGGACTAGCGGGAGGGCCGGCACAGATACGCAGTATTTT.

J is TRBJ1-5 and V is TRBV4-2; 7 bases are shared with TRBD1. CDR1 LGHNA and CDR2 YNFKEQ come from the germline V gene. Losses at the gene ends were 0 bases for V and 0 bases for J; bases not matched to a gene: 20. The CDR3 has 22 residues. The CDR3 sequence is CASSQDWRLDRAIRDSNQPQHF. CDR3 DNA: TGTGCCAGCAGCCAAGACTGGCGTCTAGACAGGGCCATTAGGGATAGCAATCAGCCCCAGCATTTT.

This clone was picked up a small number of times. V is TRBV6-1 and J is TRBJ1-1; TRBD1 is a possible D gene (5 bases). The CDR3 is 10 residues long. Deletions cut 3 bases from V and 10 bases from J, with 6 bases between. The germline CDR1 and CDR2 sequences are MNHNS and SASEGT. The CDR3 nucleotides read TGTGCCAGCAGTGACGGGGGAGCTTTCTTT. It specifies CASSDGGAFF.

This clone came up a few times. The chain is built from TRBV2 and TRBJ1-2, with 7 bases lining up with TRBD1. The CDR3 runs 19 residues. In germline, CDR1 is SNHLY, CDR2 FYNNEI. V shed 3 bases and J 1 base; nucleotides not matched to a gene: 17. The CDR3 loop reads CASSDSSPRQGFFNYGYTF. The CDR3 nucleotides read TGTGCCAGCAGTGACTCATCCCCGAGACAGGGTTTTTTTAACTATGGCTACACCTTC.

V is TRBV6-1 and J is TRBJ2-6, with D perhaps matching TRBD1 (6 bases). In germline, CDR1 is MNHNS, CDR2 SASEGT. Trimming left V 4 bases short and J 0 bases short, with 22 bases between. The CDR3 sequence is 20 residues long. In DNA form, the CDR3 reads TGTGCCAGCAGTGCCCGGGACACAGGGTCAAAGCTCTCTGGGGCCAACGTCCTGACTTTC. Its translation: CASSARDTGSKLSGANVLTF.

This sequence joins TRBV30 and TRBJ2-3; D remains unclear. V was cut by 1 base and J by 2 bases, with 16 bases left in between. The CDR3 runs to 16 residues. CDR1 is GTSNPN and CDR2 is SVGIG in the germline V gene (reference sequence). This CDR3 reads CAWSAMGIGLTDTQYF. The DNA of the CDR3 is TGTGCCTGGAGTGCAATGGGTATCGGTCTCACAGATACGCAGTATTTT. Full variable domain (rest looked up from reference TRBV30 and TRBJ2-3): SQTIHQWPATLVQPVGSPLSLECTVEGTSNPNLYWYRQAAGRGLQLLFYSVGIGQISSEVPQNLSASRPQDRQFILSSKKLLLSDSGFYLCAWSAMGIGLTDTQYFGPGTRLTVL.

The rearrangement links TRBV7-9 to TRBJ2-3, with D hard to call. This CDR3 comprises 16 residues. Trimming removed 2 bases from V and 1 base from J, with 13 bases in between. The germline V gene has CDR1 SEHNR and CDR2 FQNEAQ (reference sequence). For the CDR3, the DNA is TGTGCCAGCAGCTTAACTTTCAGCGAACGCACAGATACGCAGTATTTT. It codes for CASSLTFSERTDTQYF.

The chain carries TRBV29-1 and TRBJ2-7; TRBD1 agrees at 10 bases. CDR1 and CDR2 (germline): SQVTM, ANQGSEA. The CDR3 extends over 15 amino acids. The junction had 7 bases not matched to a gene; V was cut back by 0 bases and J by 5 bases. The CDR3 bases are TGCAGCGTTGAAGATGGGGACAGGGGCAGGGACGAGCAGTACTTC. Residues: CSVEDGDRGRDEQYF.

CDR3 sequence: CSVWAGNTIYF. The CDR3 DNA is TGCAGCGTTTGGGCTGGAAACACCATATATTTT. V gene TRBV29-1 combines with J gene TRBJ1-3; D is unclear. The V end lost 5 bases, the J end lost 2 bases, and 4 bases lay between the germline ends. CDR1 and CDR2 from the germline V gene are SQVTM and ANQGSEA. This CDR3 comprises 11 residues.

The CDR3 loop reads CASSLVGGTNTEAFF. In DNA, the CDR3 is TGCGCCAGCAGCTTGGTGGGCGGAACGAACACTGAAGCTTTCTTT. J is TRBJ1-1 and V is TRBV5-1; D not resolved. The germline V gene has CDR1 SGHRS and CDR2 YFSETQ. CDR3 length equals 15 residues. The V end was cut by 0 bases, the J end by 1 base, with 10 bases between.

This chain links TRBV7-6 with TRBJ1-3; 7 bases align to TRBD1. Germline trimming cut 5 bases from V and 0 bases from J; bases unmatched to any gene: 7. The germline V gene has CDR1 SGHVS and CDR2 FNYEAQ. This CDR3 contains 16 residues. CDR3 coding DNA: TGTGCCAGCAGCGCATCCGGGACAGCCTCTGGAAACACCATATATTTT. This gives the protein CASSASGTASGNTIYF.

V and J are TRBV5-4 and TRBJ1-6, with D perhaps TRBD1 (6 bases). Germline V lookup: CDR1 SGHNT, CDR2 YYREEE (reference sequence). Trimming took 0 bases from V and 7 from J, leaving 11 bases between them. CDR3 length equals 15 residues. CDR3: CASSLGGPGNSPLHF. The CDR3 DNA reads TGTGCCAGCAGCTTGGGGGGGCCGGGGAATTCACCCCTCCACTTT. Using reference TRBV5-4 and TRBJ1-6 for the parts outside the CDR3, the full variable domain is ETGVTQSPTHLIKTRGQQVTLRCSSQSGHNTVSWYQQALGQGPQFIFQYYREEENGRGNFPPRFSGLQFPNYSSELNVNALELDDSALYLCASSLGGPGNSPLHFGNGTRLTVT.

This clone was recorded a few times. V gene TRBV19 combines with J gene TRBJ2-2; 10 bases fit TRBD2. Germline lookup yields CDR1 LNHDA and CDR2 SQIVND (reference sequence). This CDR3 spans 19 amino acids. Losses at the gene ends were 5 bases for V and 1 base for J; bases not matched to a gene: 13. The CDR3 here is CASSVRLAGVTGNTGELFF. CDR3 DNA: TGTGCCAGTAGTGTCAGACTAGCGGGTGTTACGGGGAACACCGGGGAGCTGTTTTTT.

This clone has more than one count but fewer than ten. CDR3: CASSLASTYNSPLHF. CDR3 DNA: TGTGCCAGCAGTTTAGCCAGCACCTATAATTCACCCCTCCACTTT. This chain uses TRBV27 with TRBJ1-6; no clear D. There are 15 residues in the CDR3. Trimming took off 2 bases at V and 2 bases at J, with 7 bases between the two ends. Germline CDR1 and CDR2: MNHEY and SMNVEV (reference sequence).

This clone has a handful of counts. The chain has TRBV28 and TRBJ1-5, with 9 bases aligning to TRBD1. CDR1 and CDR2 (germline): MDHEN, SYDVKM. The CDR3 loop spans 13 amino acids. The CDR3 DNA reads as TGTGCTGAACAGGGGGCAAGCAATCAGCCCCAGCATTTT. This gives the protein CAEQGASNQPQHF.

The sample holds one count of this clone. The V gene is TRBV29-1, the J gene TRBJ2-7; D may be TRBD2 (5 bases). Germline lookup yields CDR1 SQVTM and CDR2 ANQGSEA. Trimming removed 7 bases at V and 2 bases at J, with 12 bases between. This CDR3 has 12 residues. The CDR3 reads CSAGSLAYEQYF. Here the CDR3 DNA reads TGCAGCGCGGGAAGTTTAGCCTACGAGCAGTACTTC.

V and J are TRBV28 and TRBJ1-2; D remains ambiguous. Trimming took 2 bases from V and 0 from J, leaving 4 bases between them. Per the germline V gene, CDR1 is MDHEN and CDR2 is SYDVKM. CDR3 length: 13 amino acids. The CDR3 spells CASSLQANYGYTF. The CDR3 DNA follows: TGTGCCAGCAGTTTACAGGCTAACTATGGCTACACCTTC.

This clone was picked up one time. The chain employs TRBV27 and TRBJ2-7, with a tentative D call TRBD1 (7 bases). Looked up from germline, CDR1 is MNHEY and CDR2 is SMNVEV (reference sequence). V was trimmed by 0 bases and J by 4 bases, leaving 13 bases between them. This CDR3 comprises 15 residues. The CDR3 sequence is CASSLSATGRYEQYF. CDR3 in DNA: TGTGCCAGCAGTTTATCGGCGACAGGGAGGTACGAGCAGTACTTC.

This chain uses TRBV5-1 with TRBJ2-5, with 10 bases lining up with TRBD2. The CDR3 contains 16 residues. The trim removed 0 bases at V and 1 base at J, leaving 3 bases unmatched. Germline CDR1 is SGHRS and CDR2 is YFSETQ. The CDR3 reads CASSLGSGGAQETQYF. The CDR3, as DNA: TGCGCCAGCAGCTTGGGAAGCGGGGGGGCCCAAGAGACCCAGTACTTC. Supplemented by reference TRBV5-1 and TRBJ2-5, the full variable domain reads KAGVTQTPRYLIKTRGQQVTLSCSPISGHRSVSWYQQTPGQGLQFLFEYFSETQRNKGNFPGRFSGRQFSNSRSEMNVSTLELGDSALYLCASSLGSGGAQETQYFGPGTRLLVL.

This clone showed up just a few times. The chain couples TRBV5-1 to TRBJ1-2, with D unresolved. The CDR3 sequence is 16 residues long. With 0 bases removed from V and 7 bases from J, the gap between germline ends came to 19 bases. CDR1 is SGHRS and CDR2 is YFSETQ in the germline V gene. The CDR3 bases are TGCGCCAGCAGCTTGGTGGCAACCGGAGGCACTATTGGCTACACCTTC. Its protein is CASSLVATGGTIGYTF. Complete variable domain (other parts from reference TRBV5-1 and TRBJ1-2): KAGVTQTPRYLIKTRGQQVTLSCSPISGHRSVSWYQQTPGQGLQFLFEYFSETQRNKGNFPGRFSGRQFSNSRSEMNVSTLELGDSALYLCASSLVATGGTIGYTFGSGTRLTVV.

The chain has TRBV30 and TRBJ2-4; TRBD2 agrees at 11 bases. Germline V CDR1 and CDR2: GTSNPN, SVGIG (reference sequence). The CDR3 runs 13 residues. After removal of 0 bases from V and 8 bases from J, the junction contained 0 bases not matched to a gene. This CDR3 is CAWSVLAGDIQYF. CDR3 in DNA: TGTGCCTGGAGTGTACTAGCGGGGGACATTCAGTACTTC.

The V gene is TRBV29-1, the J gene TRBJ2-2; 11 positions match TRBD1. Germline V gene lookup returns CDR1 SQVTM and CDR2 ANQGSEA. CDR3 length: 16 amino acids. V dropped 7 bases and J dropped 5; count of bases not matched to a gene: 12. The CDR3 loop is CSGPGGGTGGTGELFF. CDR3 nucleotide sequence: TGCAGCGGCCCTGGGGGTGGGACAGGGGGAACCGGGGAGCTGTTTTTT.